These T cell receptor beta chains were read from a single sample in a study of T cell clonotyping in hematopoietic cell transplantation. Libraries were prepared by immunoSEQ multiplex PCR; TCRdb keeps only in-frame clonotypes and omits some of them. The data contain approximately 11,000 clones, 89% of them seen just once; the ten biggest clones take up about 15%. The sample in question was PBMCs, obtained 100 days after allogeneic stem cell transplant. Source of these receptors: a female patient between 55 and 75 years old who had an allogeneic stem cell transplant from an unrelated donor, so the T cells may come from the graft donor. Some clones in this sample may be carry-over from other donors' samples. The CDR3 runs from the conserved cysteine through the conserved F or W. The order of the fields is D gene, V gene, J gene, clone size, CDR3 length, CDR3 DNA, CDR3 protein. A D gene is named only where the DNA matches it firmly. The listing skips clone size in some rows; elsewhere it reads once, few, many or a size class.

.	TRBV29-1	TRBJ2-7	.	12	TGCAGCGTCCGGACACTAGTTTACGAGCAGTACTTC	CSVRTLVYEQYF
.	TRBV9	TRBJ2-5	.	14	TGTGCCAGCAGCAAACCCGGTGGCCAAGAGACCCAGTACTTC	CASSKPGGQETQYF
TRBD2	TRBV5-8	TRBJ2-1	.	14	TGTGCCAGCAGCAAACTAGCGGGAGCGACTGAGCAGTTCTTC	CASSKLAGATEQFF
.	TRBV6-5	TRBJ2-1	few	13	TGTGCCAGCATTAGTGAGTTGTACAATGAGCAGTTCTTC	CASISELYNEQFF
.	TRBV15	TRBJ2-7	.	15	TGTGCCACCAGTAGGGACCAGGTCCATTACTACGAGCAGTACTTC	CATSRDQVHYYEQYF
TRBD1	TRBV28	TRBJ2-7	few	14	TGTGCCAGCAGTTTGGGGGACAGGGGTTACGAGCAGTACTTC	CASSLGDRGYEQYF
.	TRBV6-1	TRBJ1-2	few	16	TGTGCCAGCAGTGGGGACGGCCGAATCTCGAACTATGGCTACACCTTC	CASSGDGRISNYGYTF
.	TRBV5-4	TRBJ1-2	.	14	TGTGCCAGCAGCCGATTGACCGGGGAGAGAGGCTACACCTTC	CASSRLTGERGYTF
TRBD2	TRBV27	TRBJ2-7	.	16	TGTGCCAGCAGTTTTATAGCGGGAGCGGCGACCTACGAGCAGTACTTC	CASSFIAGAATYEQYF
.	TRBV5-1	TRBJ2-7	.	15	TGCGCCAGCAGCTTGGCGGCGGAAGGGGGGTTCGAGCAGTACTTC	CASSLAAEGGFEQYF
TRBD1	TRBV10-3	TRBJ1-2	.	14	TGTGCCATCGGGACAGGGGATGTGGGAGATGGCTACACCTTC	CAIGTGDVGDGYTF
.	TRBV9	TRBJ2-2	.	17	TGTGCCAGCAACGGACAGGGAGGGACCATAAACACCGGGGAGCTGTTTTTT	CASNGQGGTINTGELFF
.	TRBV7-9	TRBJ1-1	.	11	TGTGCCAGCGGCCTAAGTACTGAAGCTTTCTTT	CASGLSTEAFF
.	TRBV2	TRBJ2-3	.	14	TGTGCCGGCCCCTTTAGCGAGTACACAGATACGCAGTATTTT	CAGPFSEYTDTQYF
TRBD1	TRBV11-2	TRBJ2-3	.	16	TGTGCCAGCAGCATTACAGGGGGCGCTGGCACAGATACGCAGTATTTT	CASSITGGAGTDTQYF
.	TRBV5-1	TRBJ2-3	.	14	TGCGCCAGCAGCTTGGAAGGGGGCACAGATACGCAGTATTTT	CASSLEGGTDTQYF
.	TRBV7-2	TRBJ1-5	.	14	TGTGCCAGCAGCTTAGTAACAGGTGGCCAGCCCCAGCATTTT	CASSLVTGGQPQHF
TRBD1	TRBV18	TRBJ2-1	once	17	TGTGCCAGCTCAACGCTACAGGGGTCCCTCTCCTACAATGAGCAGTTCTTC	CASSTLQGSLSYNEQFF
.	TRBV11-2	TRBJ1-1	.	15	TGTGCCAGCAGCTTTCGACGGAGGGGAAGAACTGAAGCTTTCTTT	CASSFRRRGRTEAFF
.	TRBV27	TRBJ2-7	.	12	TGTGCCAGCAGTTTAATGGGTTACGAGCAGTACTTC	CASSLMGYEQYF
TRBD2	TRBV7-3	TRBJ2-1	.	18	TGTGCCAGCAGTTTTGCCCTACGCCCGACTAGCTCAAACAATGAGCAGTTCTTC	CASSFALRPTSSNNEQFF
.	TRBV4-1	TRBJ1-5	.	13	TGCGCCAGCAGCCGTCTCCCCGGACCGCCCCAGCATTTT	CASSRLPGPPQHF
.	TRBV6-1	TRBJ1-5	.	13	TGTGCCAGCAGTGAAGGCGGGGTTCAGCCCCAGCATTTT	CASSEGGVQPQHF
TRBD1	TRBV29-1	TRBJ2-7	.	15	TGCAGCGCCTCAGGGCTCGGGACAGGGAGAGACGAGCAGTACTTC	CSASGLGTGRDEQYF
.	TRBV11-2	TRBJ2-7	.	13	TGTGCCAGCAGCTTGACTGGTGCCTACGAGCAGTACTTC	CASSLTGAYEQYF
TRBD2	TRBV19	TRBJ2-7	.	15	TGTGCCAGTAGTATTTGGGGGAGGGAGGCCTACGAGCAGTACTTC	CASSIWGREAYEQYF
.	TRBV5-1	TRBJ2-7	.	14	TGCGCCAGCAGCTTGGGGCAGGCGCCCGCCGAGCAGTACTTC	CASSLGQAPAEQYF
.	TRBV7-8	TRBJ1-5	few	12	TGTGCCAGCAGCTTATCCAATCAGCCCCAGCATTTT	CASSLSNQPQHF
.	TRBV30	TRBJ1-1	.	13	TGTGCCTGCCGTCTGAGTCTGGACGGTGAAGCTTTCTTT	CACRLSLDGEAFF
.	TRBV20-1	TRBJ2-6	.	11	TGCGGGGGAGCTGGGGCCAACGTCCTGACTTTC	CGGAGANVLTF
.	TRBV25-1	TRBJ2-2	.	15	TGTGCCAGCAGTGACCCCGGGAGAGTCTCCGGGGAGCTGTTTTTT	CASSDPGRVSGELFF
.	TRBV7-2	TRBJ2-7	.	16	TGTGCCAGCAGCTTCCCGGTGGGGACACTATTAGGGGAGCAGTACTTC	CASSFPVGTLLGEQYF
.	TRBV7-7	TRBJ2-1	.	15	TGTGCTAGCAGCTCCGACGTCACCTCCTACAATGAGCAGTTCTTC	CASSSDVTSYNEQFF
.	TRBV9	TRBJ1-1	.	15	TGTGCCAGCAGCGTAGATTTGGACACGAACACTGAAGCTTTCTTT	CASSVDLDTNTEAFF
TRBD2	TRBV5-8	TRBJ2-1	.	14	TGTGCCAGCAGCTTGCTAGCGGGAGAGGGTGAGCAGTTCTTC	CASSLLAGEGEQFF
.	TRBV9	TRBJ2-7	.	15	TGTGCCAGCAGCGTCTCAGCGGGCCTGGGCTACGAGCAGTACTTC	CASSVSAGLGYEQYF
.	TRBV9	TRBJ2-5	.	17	TGTGCCAGCTCCAACGGGGGGACAACTCTCCACCAAGAGACCCAGTACTTC	CASSNGGTTLHQETQYF
.	TRBV5-4	TRBJ2-1	.	14	TGTGCCAGCAGCTTGGAGGTGACTAGCAATGAGCAGTTCTTC	CASSLEVTSNEQFF
.	TRBV28	TRBJ2-5	.	11	TGTGCCAGCAGTCCATCGGGACGGGAGTACTTC	CASSPSGREYF
.	TRBV6-5	TRBJ2-5	.	12	TGTGCCAGCAGCGTGGGAGGAGAGACCCAGTACTTC	CASSVGGETQYF
.	TRBV9	TRBJ1-2	.	14	TGTGCCAGCAGCGTAGCTGGAAATGGAGTAAGGTACACCTTC	CASSVAGNGVRYTF